There are a few counts of the clone carrying this T cell receptor (beta chain). This specimen comes from a study of naive and memory T cell subsets. Both TRBC1 and TRBC2 were covered by a beta constant-region primer of two equimolar oligonucleotides. TCRdb re-analysed the UMI-ligation and nested PCR reads in MiXCR, keeping a single row per CDR3 protein. The data show about 90,000 distinct CDR3 sequences, with roughly 7% seen just once and roughly 1.5% held by the top ten. The V segment lost 5 bases and the J segment 2 bases; nucleotides outside the gene matches: 2. The CDR3 extends over 14 amino acids. CDR1 and CDR2 from the germline V gene are SGHNT and YENEEA.

The sequenced sample consisted of central memory CD4+ T cells from blood. The TCR was taken from a human donor in good health. The chain recombines TRBV11-3 with TRBJ2-1; TRBD1 matches 8 bases. For the CDR3, the DNA is TGTGCCAGCAGCGGCAGGGGGCCCTACAATGAGCAGTTCTTC. Protein product: CASSGRGPYNEQFF. The variable domain in full, completed from reference TRBV11-3 and TRBJ2-1, reads EAGVVQSPRYKIIEKKQPVAFWCNPISGHNTLYWYLQNLGQGPELLIRYENEEAVDDSQLPKDRFSAERLKGVDSTLKIQPAELGDSAVYLCASSGRGPYNEQFFGPGTRLTVL.